This T cell receptor beta chain is from a study of blood T cells in healthy people across ages. Combining a sample-barcoded 5' primer with a J-beta primer mix, a second PCR ran for about 7 to 12 cycles. A single record per CDR3 protein comes from TCRdb applying MiXCR to the 5' RACE reads. This sample has 1.8 million or so distinct CDR3 sequences, with about two fifths found just once. Overall study findings and caveats: Estimated diversity across one million T cells was deemed an underestimate.

With respect to this clonotype: Its antigen remains unknown.

Trimming removed 2 bases from V and 6 bases from J, with 8 bases in between. This CDR3 region has 13 residues. Germline CDR1 reads KGHSH; CDR2 reads LQKENI. Sequenced sample: blood. This sequence was found in a human donor in good health. The V call is TRBV18, the J call TRBJ1-5, with unresolved D. The CDR3 DNA sequence: TGTGCCAGCTCACCATCATCTCGTCAGCCCCAGCATTTT. Its translation: CASSPSSRQPQHF.